Listed below are T cell receptor beta chains from one sample, sequenced in a study of T cells and Merkel cell carcinoma outcomes. Only in-frame clones appear in the TCRdb table, and some are missing; sequencing was by immunoSEQ multiplex PCR. The sample lists some 6,000 clones, 70% to 75% occurring once. The sample consisted of tumor tissue from Merkel cell carcinoma. These receptors were taken from a human donor with Merkel cell carcinoma. Some clones in this sample may be carry-over from other donors' samples. CDR3s leave out the opening cysteine and the closing phenylalanine or tryptophan.

TRBV11-2,14,ASRVLGGPNTGELF
TRBV5-1,13,ASSLAPVSGNTIY
TRBV20-1,9,SAPRVGEAF
TRBV20-1,9,SARVNYGYT
TRBV7-9,17,ASSLVHWTGDSNTGELF
TRBV6-5,11,ASSREVNYGYT
TRBV27,12,ASSSLRDTYEQY
TRBV20-1,9,SASPRPGQF
TRBV7-9,13,ASSLVTGTGNTIY
TRBV27,13,ASTPTFYSNQPQH
TRBV4-2,11,TSSRVGENEQF
TRBV5-1,13,ASSLSGHPRDEQY
TRBV9,13,ASSVVGTDNEKLF
TRBV27,14,ASMSLVRDRGLKQY
TRBV18,13,ASLQTGSSNQPQH
TRBV30,13,AWNVSPGRNTEAF